The 19 T cell receptor beta chains below all came from one sample that was sequenced in a study of response to subunit inactivated influenza vaccine. Using its own MiXCR run on the RT-PCR reads, TCRdb lists one record per CDR3 protein. The table includes approximately 480,000 distinct CDR3 sequences, 10% to 11% detected once. The sample here was PBMCs from blood, taken about 6 weeks after vaccination. The receptors originated from a man aged 50 to 60 who received an inactivated influenza vaccine.

The rearrangement uses TRBV2 and TRBJ2-1; a possible D gene is TRBD2 (6 bases). The CDR3 totals 14 residues. V lost 1 base and J lost 6, with 10 bases in between. Germline loops: CDR1 SNHLY, CDR2 FYNNEI. CDR3 in amino acids: CASSEGGGPNEQFF. The DNA for the CDR3 is TGTGCCAGCAGTGAAGGTGGAGGGCCCAATGAGCAGTTCTTC. Using reference TRBV2 and TRBJ2-1 for the parts outside the CDR3, the full variable domain is EPEVTQTPSHQVTQMGQEVILRCVPISNHLYFYWYRQILGQKVEFLVSFYNNEISEKSEIFDDQFSVERPDGSNFTLKIRSTKLEDSAMYFCASSEGGGPNEQFFGPGTRLTVL.

V and J are TRBV7-2 and TRBJ2-2; the D gene is possibly TRBD1 (5 bases). Germline values: CDR1 SGHTA, CDR2 FQGNSA. Trimming took 5 bases from V and 0 from J, leaving 16 bases between them. The CDR3 spans 17 residues. The CDR3 loop reads CASSRTIQDTNTGELFF. The CDR3 region has the DNA TGTGCCAGCAGCCGAACCATACAGGACACGAACACCGGGGAGCTGTTTTTT.

This clonotype was observed a handful of times. V is TRBV16 and J is TRBJ2-3; D possibly corresponds to TRBD2 (7 bases). CDR3 size: 16 residues. The germline gives CDR1 KGHSY, CDR2 FQNENV. Trimming cost V 0 bases and J 7 bases, with 17 bases left between them. The CDR3 loop reads CASSQSGGLRTHTQYF. In DNA, the CDR3 is TGTGCCAGCAGCCAATCAGGGGGACTAAGGACGCATACGCAGTATTTT.

This clonotype has only a few counts. This chain uses TRBV20-1 with TRBJ2-7, with D uncertain. The V end lost 3 bases, the J end lost 2 bases, and 14 bases lay between the germline ends. The CDR3 sequence is 14 residues long. Germline lookup yields CDR1 DFQATT and CDR2 SNEGSKA (reference sequence). CDR3 sequence (DNA): TGCAGTGCTAGGAGCGCGGTTACGACCTACGAGCAGTACTTC. The encoded protein is CSARSAVTTYEQYF.

This chain joins TRBV3-1 and TRBJ2-7; 7 nucleotides agree with TRBD1. The trim removed 0 bases at V and 2 bases at J, leaving 7 bases unmatched. Germline-derived CDR1 and CDR2 are LGHDT and YNNKEL (reference sequence). The CDR3 has 16 amino acids. Here the CDR3 reads CASSQDSRGRAYEQYF. In DNA, the CDR3 is TGTGCCAGCAGCCAAGATAGCAGGGGGAGAGCCTACGAGCAGTACTTC.

The V gene is TRBV12-3 or TRBV12-4, the J gene TRBJ2-2, with D hard to call. The length of the CDR3 is 15 residues. V was clipped by 5 bases and J by 1 base, with 11 bases between them. The CDR3 loop reads CASSPPRLNTGELFF. CDR3 nucleotide sequence: TGTGCCAGCAGTCCTCCCCGGTTGAACACCGGGGAGCTGTTTTTT.

The rearrangement links TRBV28 to TRBJ1-6; D unclear. There are 15 residues in the CDR3. CDR1 MDHEN and CDR2 SYDVKM come from the germline V gene. Trimming removed 3 bases at V and 2 bases at J, with 8 bases between. The CDR3 loop is CASSFEGTYNSPLHF. The CDR3 DNA follows: TGTGCCAGCAGTTTTGAAGGCACCTATAATTCACCCCTCCACTTT.

The V and J genes are TRBV6-2 or TRBV6-3 and TRBJ2-7; 7 bases are shared with TRBD1. J gave up 2 bases and V 4 bases, and 8 bases lay outside the gene matches. The CDR3 is 15 residues long. The germline gives CDR1 MNHEY, CDR2 SVGEGT. The chain's CDR3 is CASSSPTGKAYEQYF. Here the CDR3 DNA reads TGTGCCAGCAGTTCCCCGACAGGGAAGGCCTACGAGCAGTACTTC.

This clonotype was seen a few times. The chain links TRBV12-3 or TRBV12-4 to TRBJ2-7; perhaps TRBD1 as D (6 bases). The CDR3 length is 13 residues. The V end lost 5 bases, the J end lost 5 bases, and 13 bases lay between the germline ends. CDR3 sequence: CASSPQGMNEQYF. The DNA for the CDR3 is TGTGCCAGCAGTCCCCAGGGGATGAACGAGCAGTACTTC.

This clonotype was detected only a few times. The chain has TRBV9 and TRBJ1-4; D is unclear. Germline CDR1 reads SGDLS; CDR2 reads YYNGEE. This CDR3 has 15 residues. V was clipped by 1 base and J by 2 bases, with 9 bases between them. CDR3 sequence reads: CASSVTVGTNEKLFF. The CDR3, as DNA: TGTGCCAGCAGCGTAACGGTCGGGACTAATGAAAAACTGTTTTTT.

This clonotype has just a few counts. The V and J genes are TRBV20-1 and TRBJ2-7; 8 bases match TRBD1. CDR3 length: 14 amino acids. Trimming took 4 bases from V and 2 from J; bases not matched to a gene: 7. Germline V lookup: CDR1 DFQATT, CDR2 SNEGSKA (reference sequence). The CDR3 region has the DNA TGCAGTGCTACCAGACAGGGGCCACCCTACGAGCAGTACTTC. It specifies CSATRQGPPYEQYF.

J is TRBJ2-2 and V is TRBV6-5; the D call may be TRBD1 or TRBD2 (6 bases each). CDR1 and CDR2 from the germline V gene are MNHEY and SVGAGI. V dropped 0 bases and J dropped 11 bases, with 16 bases sitting between them. The CDR3 has 15 amino acids. The CDR3 protein is CASSYSRGAGGELFF. The CDR3 nucleotides are TGTGCCAGCAGTTACTCTCGAGGGGCCGGGGGCGAGCTGTTTTTT.

In this sample, this clonotype turned up many times. The chain carries TRBV20-1 and TRBJ2-7, with TRBD1 as a possible D gene (6 bases). The CDR3 is 14 amino acids. Trimming cost V 6 bases and J 1 base, with 16 bases left between them. Germline CDR1 reads DFQATT; CDR2 reads SNEGSKA (reference sequence). The CDR3 region has the DNA TGCAGTGCCACTCAAGGACAGCTTTCCTACGAGCAGTACTTC. The encoded protein is CSATQGQLSYEQYF.

This clonotype occurred many times. This chain connects TRBV24-1 to TRBJ2-1; perhaps TRBD1 as D (6 bases). With 8 bases removed from V and 4 bases from J, the gap between germline ends came to 8 bases. Germline CDR1 reads KGHDR; CDR2 reads SFDVKD. The CDR3 runs 12 residues. The CDR3 nucleotides are TGTGCCACCATGGACAGTTACAATGAGCAGTTCTTC. Encoded protein: CATMDSYNEQFF.

This clonotype was seen more than once but under ten times. This chain uses TRBV11-1 with TRBJ2-5; 9 bases are a match to TRBD1. This CDR3 region has 16 residues. Germline CDR1 reads SGHAT; CDR2 reads FQDESV (reference sequence). V was pared by 4 bases and J by 0 bases, with 6 bases of the junction left unmatched. The CDR3 sequence is CASSSVGQGYQETQYF. In nucleotides, the CDR3 is TGTGCCAGCAGCTCCGTGGGACAGGGATACCAAGAGACCCAGTACTTC.

The V gene is TRBV28, the J gene TRBJ1-5; 9 bases are a match to TRBD1. CDR3 length equals 14 residues. CDR1 and CDR2 (germline): MDHEN, SYDVKM. J was trimmed by 7 bases and V by 7 bases; bases with no gene match: 8. As DNA, the CDR3 is TGTGCCAGCACCCAAGACAGGGGGTACCAGCCCCAGCATTTT. It translates to CASTQDRGYQPQHF.

V usage is TRBV6-5 and J usage is TRBJ2-3; D call uncertain. Deletions cut 0 bases from V and 0 bases from J, with 10 bases between. CDR1 is MNHEY, CDR2 SVGAGI, per germline. The CDR3 length is 16 residues. The CDR3 bases are TGTGCCAGCAGTTACTCTGGGCAGCCTAGCACAGATACGCAGTATTTT. This sequence encodes CASSYSGQPSTDTQYF.

There are a few counts of this clonotype. The chain is built from TRBV5-1 and TRBJ2-7, with 7 bases fitting TRBD1. V lost 4 bases and J lost 6; bases outside the gene matches: 10. CDR3 length: 14 amino acids. Germline V gene sequence: CDR1 SGHRS, CDR2 YFSETQ. The CDR3 sequence is CASSEQGQKGEQYF. The CDR3 coding sequence is TGCGCCAGCAGCGAACAGGGACAGAAGGGCGAGCAGTACTTC.

The chain carries TRBV5-1 and TRBJ2-3; TRBD2 agrees at 7 bases. This CDR3 comprises 15 residues. Germline CDR1 is SGHRS and CDR2 is YFSETQ. The trim removed 4 bases at V and 2 bases at J, leaving 7 bases unmatched. DNA of the CDR3: TGCGCCAGCAGCATGCGGGGGAGCCTCACAGATACGCAGTATTTT. Its protein is CASSMRGSLTDTQYF.